One and the same sample provided the 2 T cell receptor beta chains below, sequenced in a study of blood T cell repertoires in COVID-19 (dated by TCRdb to 2020 to 2021). Receptors were amplified or captured by the immunoSEQ multiplex PCR assay. Sourced from immuneACCESS, this table was stored by TCRdb with only in-frame sequences that have V and J called. A share of the clones is absent; for the studies checked, an unresolved V gene accounts for under half, and the remainder has no known explanation. This sample lists about 400,000 clones; about 86% were detected once. The ten largest clones capture approximately 9.3% of the sample. Material for sequencing was PBMCs or T cells enriched from blood (not recorded which). The receptor set was obtained from a woman in her forties or fifties who had recovered from COVID-19.

The genes are TRBV13 and TRBJ2-5; D might be TRBD1 (6 bases). The CDR3 spans 14 residues. Between the trimmed V and J ends, which lost 4 bases and 0 bases, there was a span of 9 bases. Germline CDR1 is PRHDT and CDR2 is FYEKMQ (reference sequence). The CDR3 DNA is TGTGCCAGCAGCTATACAGGGTACCAAGAGACCCAGTACTTC. Its translation: CASSYTGYQETQYF.

The gene calls are TRBV20-1 and TRBJ2-3; TRBD2 aligns across 9 bases. With V trimmed by 3 bases and J by 2 bases, 3 bases remained unmatched. CDR3 length: 14 residues. The V gene's germline CDR1 is DFQATT and CDR2 SNEGSKA (reference sequence). CDR3 protein: CSASLAGTTDTQYF. CDR3 DNA sequence: TGCAGTGCTAGTCTAGCGGGGACCACAGATACGCAGTATTTT.